This entry describes one T cell receptor beta chain. The PCR had 60 Vbeta and 13 Jbeta primers. This table comes from immunoSEQ multiplex PCR, and its TCRdb copy is limited to in-frame clones, with some not included. Of under 200,000 clones listed, approximately 78% are singletons. This entry belongs to a study of cytomegalovirus exposure and HLA in healthy donors. The clonotype was recovered from a woman aged 18-29 years in good health and CMV-seronegative. Sequenced sample: PBMCs.

The CDR3 reads CSVDKGRADEQFF. The CDR3 nucleotides read TGCAGCGTTGATAAGGGGAGGGCCGATGAGCAGTTCTTC. The chain carries TRBV29-1 and TRBJ2-1, with 7 bases aligning to TRBD2. Trimming at V came to 3 bases and at J to 8 bases, leaving 7 bases not matched to a gene. Per germline, CDR1 SQVTM and CDR2 ANQGSEA. This CDR3 is 13 amino acids long.